The rows below give T cell receptor beta chains drawn from one sample of a study of control samples from healthy donors and cancer patients. The repertoire was sequenced with immunoSEQ multiplex PCR; TCRdb's copy has only in-frame clones and lacks some. The profile covers approximately 170,000 clones, with 90% to 95% appearing a single time and 0.55% to 0.7% taken by the ten largest. The sequenced sample was blood. The receptors stem from a woman aged 25 to 39 in good health. The CDR3 runs from the conserved cysteine through the conserved F or W. A D gene is named only where the DNA matches it firmly. Clone size is not always given. Where it is, it says once, few, many or a class for expanded clones.

abundance,v_gene,d_gene,j_gene,CDR3nt,CDR3aa
.,TRBV5-4,.,TRBJ2-3,TGTGCCAGCAGCTTGGGACTATCCCCCACAGATACGCAGTATTTT,CASSLGLSPTDTQYF
.,TRBV6-1,TRBD1,TRBJ1-3,TGTGCCAGCAGTGACCGGGACAGGGTGAACACCATATATTTT,CASSDRDRVNTIYF
.,TRBV27,.,TRBJ1-6,TGTGCCAGCAGTCCCACCCCCCGGGAGTATAATTCACCCCTCCACTTT,CASSPTPREYNSPLHF
.,TRBV15,TRBD1,TRBJ1-2,TGTGCCACCAGCACATTACCCCGTGGGACAGAGGCTAACTATGGCTACACCTTC,CATSTLPRGTEANYGYTF
.,TRBV12-3/TRBV12-4,.,TRBJ1-3,TGTGCCAGCAGTCCAAGATCTGGAAACACCATATATTTT,CASSPRSGNTIYF
.,TRBV20-1,.,TRBJ1-2,TGCAGTGCTAGTTCGGGGGGCGTCTATGGCTACACCTTC,CSASSGGVYGYTF
.,TRBV18,.,TRBJ2-3,TGTGCCAGCTCACCAGGGAACACAGATACGCAGTATTTT,CASSPGNTDTQYF
.,TRBV27,TRBD1,TRBJ2-7,TGTGCCAGCAGTCCCTTGGACAGGGGAATTCGCGAGCAGTACTTC,CASSPLDRGIREQYF
.,TRBV6-5,.,TRBJ2-2,TGTGCCAGCAGTTACGGCCTACTAGTAAGGGGCGGGGAGCTGTTTTTT,CASSYGLLVRGGELFF
.,TRBV27,TRBD1,TRBJ1-5,TGTGCCAGCAGTTGGACAGGGGGCTGGGGGCAGCCCCAGCATTTT,CASSWTGGWGQPQHF
.,TRBV7-3,TRBD2,TRBJ2-7,TGTGCCAGCAGCTTAACGCTCTCCGGGACTAGCGTACCTCTCTACGAGCAGTACTTC,CASSLTLSGTSVPLYEQYF
.,TRBV7-6,.,TRBJ2-7,TGTGCCAGCAGCTCACGTACAGGAGGACGCGAGCAGTACTTC,CASSSRTGGREQYF
.,TRBV28,TRBD1,TRBJ2-3,TGTGCCAGCAGTCGAAGGGACAGGGAGGCAGATACGCAGTATTTT,CASSRRDREADTQYF
.,TRBV6-5,.,TRBJ1-6,TGTGCCAGCAGCCGGAAAGGAGCACCCCTCCACTTT,CASSRKGAPLHF
few,TRBV30,.,TRBJ1-6,TGTGCCTGGAGTGGCAGTACCATGCCCCTCCACTTT,CAWSGSTMPLHF
.,TRBV4-1,.,TRBJ2-3,TGCGCCAGCAGCCAAGATTCGAGGCAGGGTGGCGCAGATACGCAGTATTTT,CASSQDSRQGGADTQYF
.,TRBV4-3,TRBD2,TRBJ2-3,TGCGCCAGCAGCCAAGGTAGCGGGAGCGGGACAGATACGCAGTATTTT,CASSQGSGSGTDTQYF
.,TRBV30,.,TRBJ1-1,TGTGCCTGGCAAACCCACACAGGGAACACTGAAGCTTTCTTT,CAWQTHTGNTEAFF
.,TRBV4-1,TRBD1,TRBJ1-2,TGCGCCAGCAGCCAAGTACAGGGGACAGGAGCTAACTATGGCTACACCTTC,CASSQVQGTGANYGYTF
.,TRBV5-5,.,TRBJ1-2,TGTGCCAGCAGCTTGAACGAGGGAACCAGCGGCTACACCTTC,CASSLNEGTSGYTF
.,TRBV2,.,TRBJ2-7,TGTGCCAGCAACGAGAGGGCCGTCTACGAGCAGTACTTC,CASNERAVYEQYF
.,TRBV6-5,TRBD1,TRBJ2-7,TGTGCCAGCAGGGGGACAGGGGGCTACGAGCAGTACTTC,CASRGTGGYEQYF
.,TRBV6-2/TRBV6-3,.,TRBJ1-5,TGTGCCAGCAGTTTGTTAAGCGACGGAAGCAATCAGCCCCAGCATTTT,CASSLLSDGSNQPQHF
.,TRBV5-4,.,TRBJ2-7,TGTGCCAGCAGCGAAGACGGCTACGAGCAGTACTTC,CASSEDGYEQYF
.,TRBV28,.,TRBJ1-5,TGTGCCAGCAGTTCGCAGGGCCAGATCAATCAGCCCCAGCATTTT,CASSSQGQINQPQHF
once,TRBV27,TRBD1,TRBJ2-3,TGTGCCAGCAGTTTAACAGGGGAAGGCACAGATACGCAGTATTTT,CASSLTGEGTDTQYF
.,TRBV7-8,.,TRBJ1-1,TGTGCCAGCAGCTTAGAAAGGGTGGGAGGCACTGAAGCTTTCTTT,CASSLERVGGTEAFF
.,TRBV5-1,.,TRBJ1-4,TGCGCCAGCAGCTTGGGCCAAAGTAATGAAAAACTGTTTTTT,CASSLGQSNEKLFF
.,TRBV6-1,.,TRBJ2-1,TGTGCCAGCAGTGAAATTAGGCGGGGTGAGCAGTTCTTC,CASSEIRRGEQFF
.,TRBV19,.,TRBJ2-3,TGTGCCAGTAGTATAGGGCCTCTCCGGACAGATACGCAGTATTTT,CASSIGPLRTDTQYF
.,TRBV24-1,.,TRBJ2-1,TGTGCCACCAGTGATTACGGTGGAAGCTCCTACAATGAGCAGTTCTTC,CATSDYGGSSYNEQFF
.,TRBV4-3,.,TRBJ2-1,TGCGCCAGCAGCCAAGATCTTTCTGAGTACAATGAGCAGTTCTTC,CASSQDLSEYNEQFF
.,TRBV18,TRBD2,TRBJ2-7,TGTGCCAGCTCACAGAGGCTACTAGCGGGGCACTACGAGCAGTACTTC,CASSQRLLAGHYEQYF
.,TRBV6-1,.,TRBJ2-2,TGTGCCAGCAGTGAAGCCCGACAGGGACTCACCGGGGAGCTGTTTTTT,CASSEARQGLTGELFF
.,TRBV3-1/TRBV3-2,.,TRBJ2-7,TGTGCCAGCAGCCAAGGGCAGTACGAGCAGTACTTC,CASSQGQYEQYF
.,TRBV5-5,TRBD1,TRBJ2-5,TGTGCCAGCAGCAGAGGGTGGGACAGTGAGGAGACCCAGTACTTC,CASSRGWDSEETQYF
.,TRBV20-1,TRBD1,TRBJ2-3,TGCAGTGCTAGTTTTGATCGGGGACAGGGATCGGATTCCACAGATACGCAGTATTTT,CSASFDRGQGSDSTDTQYF
.,TRBV27,TRBD1,TRBJ1-2,TGTGCCAGCAGTTCCCCGGGACAGGGGAGCTATGGCTACACCTTC,CASSSPGQGSYGYTF
.,TRBV19,.,TRBJ2-3,TGTGCCAGTAGAAGGGGGGAGACCTACACAGATACGCAGTATTTT,CASRRGETYTDTQYF
.,TRBV12-3/TRBV12-4,.,TRBJ2-5,TGTGCCAGCACCCCTGACACCCAAGAGACCCAGTACTTC,CASTPDTQETQYF
.,TRBV28,TRBD1,TRBJ1-2,TGTGCCAGCAGTTTATGGTCCCGACCGACAGGGAAGGCCTATGGCTACACCTTC,CASSLWSRPTGKAYGYTF
.,TRBV5-1,TRBD1,TRBJ2-3,TGCGCCAGCAGCTTGGAGGGCTCAGGGGGCGGTACGCAGTATTTT,CASSLEGSGGGTQYF